Included here is one TCR beta chain sequence, with context. The antigen is undetermined. This sample is part of a study of monozygotic twins with inflammatory bowel disease. Whole-study findings and limits: IBD patients displayed reduced TCRbeta diversity (inverse Simpson) when set against healthy co-twins. Treatment differences in immunosuppression may have added variability to the repertoires of patients.

Germline V CDR1 and CDR2: MNHNS, SASEGT. The CDR3 runs 13 residues. A template switching step added UMIs, each with a 6-nucleotide sample barcode. TCRdb re-called the 5' RACE reads and gives one entry per CDR3 protein, without DNA. The sample totals 110,000 to 150,000 distinct CDR3 sequences. This clonotype was obtained from a human donor with ulcerative colitis or Crohn's disease, or a healthy co-twin of an affected twin (not recorded which). Sample: blood. The rearrangement uses TRBV6-1 and TRBJ2-2; TCRdb gives TRBD1 as the D gene, but with no DNA this cannot be confirmed. The CDR3 is CASSVGTIGELFF.